The T cell receptor (beta chain) described here comes from a study of shared clonotypes between healthy human individuals. TCRdb's copy holds only in-frame clones and misses some; the assay was immunoSEQ multiplex PCR. The sample yields approximately 470,000 clones, more than 65% seen once. All participating donors were Caucasian adults from Nashville, Tennessee. CDR3 length: 15 residues. Germline CDR1 reads SGHDT; CDR2 reads YYEEEE. The ends were cut back, 1 base at V and 3 bases at J, with 13 bases in the middle. This clone was detected only once. The chain recombines TRBV5-6 with TRBJ1-2; no definite D call. The specimen was PBMCs. The receptor's source is a woman between 40 and 55 years old in good health. Some clones in this sample may be carry-over from other donors' samples. The chain's CDR3 is CASSLIVQMHYGYTF. CDR3 in DNA: TGTGCCAGCAGCTTGATCGTACAGATGCACTATGGCTACACCTTC.